These T cell receptor beta chains were read from a single sample in a study of blood T cell repertoires in COVID-19. Libraries were prepared by immunoSEQ multiplex PCR; TCRdb keeps only in-frame clonotypes and omits some of them. The data show around 55,000 clones, just over 90% seen once. Sequencing input: peripheral blood. All receptors derive from a man in his forties or fifties with acute or convalescent COVID-19. Each CDR3 is given with its conserved first and last residue. D genes are given only for firm matches.

v_call	d_call	j_call	cdr3_aa
TRBV6-6	NA	TRBJ1-2	CASSYSTGSSIYGYTF
TRBV19	TRBD2	TRBJ2-3	CASKASGSADTQYF
TRBV12-5	TRBD1	TRBJ2-2	CASGSHPTGVRGTGELFF
TRBV5-1	NA	TRBJ2-1	CASSLGQVSYNEQFF
TRBV14	TRBD1	TRBJ2-7	CASSPGDRGREQYF
TRBV27	NA	TRBJ2-3	CASSGANTQYF
TRBV9	TRBD1	TRBJ1-2	CASSQAGTGTYGYTF
TRBV7-2	TRBD2	TRBJ2-1	CASSPYGWDYYNEQFF
TRBV10-2	TRBD2	TRBJ2-3	CASTAGGDTQYF
TRBV11-3	TRBD1	TRBJ2-1	CASSPGTGSYNEQFF
TRBV5-4	NA	TRBJ1-2	CASILSVQEGVGYGYTF
TRBV30	NA	TRBJ2-7	CAWSVRGGNEQYF
TRBV6-5	TRBD2	TRBJ2-7	CASRGTSGGGEQYF
TRBV25-1	NA	TRBJ2-2	CASSEYLGQLVGELFF
TRBV5-6	NA	TRBJ1-1	CASSLLDRTEAFF
TRBV24-1	TRBD2	TRBJ2-1	CATRAGTSLDFEQFF
TRBV7-2	NA	TRBJ2-2	CASSHTGGPGELFF
TRBV18	TRBD1	TRBJ2-5	CASSPRTGREETQYF
TRBV7-9	NA	TRBJ2-2	CAGRDFSMVGELFF
TRBV19	NA	TRBJ2-2	CASSTPEISRAGELFF
TRBV5-1	TRBD1	TRBJ1-5	CASSTGQDHSPQHF
TRBV6-2/TRBV6-3	TRBD1	TRBJ1-2	CASSYPPTGEFWGYTF
TRBV5-6	NA	TRBJ1-2	CASSYAGTRAYGYTF
TRBV5-1	NA	TRBJ1-2	CASSLSQGKLPGYTF
TRBV30	NA	TRBJ2-3	CAWSVSGSTDTQYF
TRBV19	TRBD2	TRBJ2-7	CASSTLAQAGGKYEQYF
TRBV5-1	TRBD2	TRBJ2-7	CASSLATSGLTYEQYF
TRBV7-6	TRBD1	TRBJ1-4	CASSAHQGAANEKLFF
TRBV10-1	NA	TRBJ1-3	CASSNIASGNTIYF
TRBV9	NA	TRBJ2-7	CASSVVLERQTYEQYF
TRBV5-4	NA	TRBJ2-7	CASSLDRRAYEQYF
TRBV6-5	TRBD1	TRBJ2-1	CASSYSATGGAIKQFF
TRBV20-1	TRBD1	TRBJ2-5	CSASFITGTGMQETQYF
TRBV7-6	NA	TRBJ2-7	CASSLADGGYYEQYF
TRBV7-8	TRBD2	TRBJ2-1	CASSKRLAGVYNEQFF
TRBV9	TRBD2	TRBJ2-5	CASSVGELAGVETQYF